These 23 T cell receptor beta chains were all obtained from the same sample, sequenced in a study of cytomegalovirus exposure and HLA in healthy donors. The PCR ran on 60 Vbeta and 13 Jbeta primers. The data were produced by immunoSEQ multiplex PCR, yet TCRdb's version contains in-frame clones alone and is incomplete. In the table there are approximately 24,000 clones, about 70% of which are singletons. The sequencing sample was made of PBMCs. The receptors shown here come from a woman between 50 and 59 years old in good health and CMV-seronegative.

For the CDR3, the DNA is TGTGCCAGCCTCAATGAAAAACTGTTTTTT. Protein product: CASLNEKLFF. V is TRBV2 and J is TRBJ1-4; D gene uncertain. Germline V gives CDR1 SNHLY, CDR2 FYNNEI. This CDR3 region has 10 residues. V shed 8 bases and J shed 5 bases, with 3 bases lying between them.

This clone has more than one count but fewer than ten. Relative to the germline gene, one junction end is altered; a read error may explain this. This sequence joins TRBV5-4 and TRBJ1-1, with TRBD1 identical over 8 bases. Per the germline V gene, CDR1 is SGHNT and CDR2 is YYREEE (reference sequence). This CDR3 has 13 residues. In DNA form, the CDR3 reads TGTGCCAGCAAAAGACAGGGGAACTCTGAAGCTTTCTTT. It yields the protein CASKRQGNSEAFF.

The chain employs TRBV5-1 and TRBJ1-6, with TRBD1 identical over 7 bases. V dropped 0 bases and J dropped 6; count of bases not matched to a gene: 6. The CDR3 is 16 residues long. The V gene's germline CDR1 is SGHRS and CDR2 YFSETQ. The CDR3 DNA follows: TGCGCCAGCAGCTTGGAGGGGGCTTTGAGTAATTCACCCCTCCACTTT. Its protein is CASSLEGALSNSPLHF.

V gene TRBV25-1 combines with J gene TRBJ1-1, with D unclear. The V end lost 3 bases, the J end lost 3 bases, and 14 bases lay between the germline ends. Germline CDR1 reads MGHDK; CDR2 reads SYGVNS. The CDR3 spans 15 residues. CDR3 bases: TGTGCCAGCAGTGACCAGAAATATGGTCACACTGAAGCTTTCTTT. Its protein product is CASSDQKYGHTEAFF.

CDR3 loop: CASSVGGYEQYF. The CDR3 DNA follows: TGTGCCAGCAGTGTCGGGGGCTACGAGCAGTACTTC. The V and J genes are TRBV25-1 and TRBJ2-7, with D possibly matching TRBD2 (6 bases). Between the trimmed V and J ends, which lost 4 bases and 3 bases, there was a span of 7 bases. Germline V gives CDR1 MGHDK, CDR2 SYGVNS. This CDR3 spans 12 amino acids.

The genes are TRBV6-1 and TRBJ1-1; D is uncertain. The germline gives CDR1 MNHNS, CDR2 SASEGT. The CDR3 consists of 14 residues. The V gene lost 2 bases and the J gene lost 4 bases, with 11 bases spanning the gap. Written as DNA, the CDR3 is TGTGCCAGCAGTGAATGGAAATCGGGCACTGAAGCTTTCTTT. Its protein is CASSEWKSGTEAFF.

The gene calls are TRBV7-7 and TRBJ2-7; 9 bases fit TRBD1. J lost 6 bases, V lost 5 bases, and 8 bases had no gene match. This CDR3 contains 14 residues. Per germline, CDR1 SSHAT and CDR2 FNYEAQ (reference sequence). DNA of the CDR3: TGTGCCAGCAGCCCCTGGACAGGGGCGAGCGAGCAGTACTTC. As protein: CASSPWTGASEQYF.

A few counts support this clone. V gene TRBV6-1 combines with J gene TRBJ1-2; 9 bases line up with TRBD1. Germline values: CDR1 MNHNS, CDR2 SASEGT. The trim removed 5 bases at V and 8 bases at J, leaving 6 bases unmatched. This CDR3 is built from 13 residues. CDR3 loop: CASSLQGADGYTF. The CDR3, as DNA: TGTGCCAGCAGTTTACAGGGGGCGGACGGCTACACCTTC.

The genes are TRBV28 and TRBJ1-1; 10 nucleotides line up with TRBD1. CDR3 length: 15 amino acids. Germline CDR1 reads MDHEN; CDR2 reads SYDVKM. V trimming: 11 bases; J trimming: 2 bases; junction bases outside the gene matches: 11. The CDR3 loop reads CAVSHWDRGNTEAFF. The CDR3 bases are TGTGCCGTTTCCCACTGGGACAGGGGCAACACTGAAGCTTTCTTT.

The chain has TRBV2 and TRBJ1-3; 7 bases are a match to TRBD1. The germline V gene encodes CDR1 SNHLY and CDR2 FYNNEI. V was clipped by 6 bases and J by 7 bases; unmatched bases: 6. This CDR3 region has 13 residues. In nucleotides, the CDR3 is TGTGCCAGCAGGGCGGACAGGTCTAACACCATATATTTT. Residues: CASRADRSNTIYF.

This clone was counted between two and nine times. The rearrangement uses TRBV11-2 and TRBJ1-2; 9 bases are a match to TRBD1. The trim removed 3 bases at V and 2 bases at J, leaving 4 bases unmatched. This CDR3 is 15 amino acids long. Germline values: CDR1 SGHAT, CDR2 FQNNGV. The CDR3 nucleotides read TGTGCCAGCAGCTTCGAACAGGGGGCGAACTATGGCTACACCTTC. Encoded protein: CASSFEQGANYGYTF.

V gene TRBV28 combines with J gene TRBJ2-7; tentatively, D is TRBD1 (6 bases). Germline-derived CDR1 and CDR2 are MDHEN and SYDVKM. CDR3 length equals 13 residues. The V and J ends lost 6 bases and 7 bases respectively, with 16 bases between them. The CDR3 region has the DNA TGTGCCAGCAGACTAAAGGGGGACGGAGAGCAGTACTTC. Encoded protein: CASRLKGDGEQYF.

This clone was detected only a few times. The chain is built from TRBV11-3 and TRBJ2-3; 8 nucleotides match TRBD2. Per the germline V gene, CDR1 is SGHNT and CDR2 is YENEEA. Trimming at V came to 4 bases and at J to 4 bases, leaving 4 bases not matched to a gene. The length of the CDR3 is 14 residues. CDR3 amino acids: CASSSLAGSDTQYF. Written as DNA, the CDR3 is TGTGCCAGCAGCTCCTTAGCGGGATCAGATACGCAGTATTTT.

J is TRBJ2-1 and V is TRBV10-2; 9 bases align to TRBD2. V lost 8 bases to trimming and J lost 8 bases; unmatched junction nucleotides: 7. From germline, CDR1 is WSHSY and CDR2 SAAADI. This CDR3 region has 13 residues. In nucleotides, the CDR3 is TGCGCCAGCCATAGCGGGAGTCTTTATGAGCAGTTCTTC. Amino acids: CASHSGSLYEQFF.

The rearrangement uses TRBV13 and TRBJ1-6; 8 bases are shared with TRBD1. This CDR3 contains 17 residues. Germline CDR1 and CDR2: PRHDT and FYEKMQ (reference sequence). Trimming removed 5 bases from V and 7 bases from J; junction bases left unmatched: 13. CDR3 bases: TGTGCCAGCAGCATGGGGGTAAGACAGGGGACCAATTCACCCCTCCACTTT. Its translation is CASSMGVRQGTNSPLHF.

This clone has a handful of counts. The chain has TRBV29-1 and TRBJ1-1; D might be TRBD1 (6 bases). Between the trimmed V and J ends, which lost 4 bases and 6 bases, there was a span of 12 bases. The germline gives CDR1 SQVTM, CDR2 ANQGSEA. The CDR3 is 12 residues long. CDR3 loop: CSVVYRDAEAFF. CDR3 DNA: TGCAGCGTTGTGTACAGGGACGCTGAAGCTTTCTTT. Drawing the rest from reference TRBV29-1 and TRBJ1-1, the complete variable domain is SAVISQKPSRDICQRGTSLTIQCQVDSQVTMMFWYRQQPGQSLTLIATANQGSEATYESGFVIDKFPISRPNLTFSTLTVSNMSPEDSSIYLCSVVYRDAEAFFGQGTRLTVV.

The rearrangement joins TRBV28 to TRBJ2-2; possibly TRBD2 for D (5 bases). Trimming removed 7 bases at V and 6 bases at J, with 18 bases between. The CDR3 has 15 amino acids. CDR1 and CDR2 (germline): MDHEN, SYDVKM. CDR3 region: CASTPLPSLSGELFF. CDR3 DNA: TGTGCCAGCACCCCTCTCCCTAGCTTGTCCGGGGAGCTGTTTTTT. The complete variable domain, with remaining parts taken from reference TRBV28 and TRBJ2-2, reads DVKVTQSSRYLVKRTGEKVFLECVQDMDHENMFWYRQDPGLGLRLIYFSYDVKMKEKGDIPEGYSVSREKKERFSLILESASTNQTSMYLCASTPLPSLSGELFFGEGSRLTVL.

CDR3 nucleotide sequence: TGTGCCAGCTCACCGGGACTACAAGAGACCCAGTACTTC. This sequence encodes CASSPGLQETQYF. V gene TRBV18 combines with J gene TRBJ2-5, with 7 bases fitting TRBD2. This CDR3 is built from 13 residues. CDR1 and CDR2 from the germline V gene are KGHSH and LQKENI. V lost 3 bases and J lost 2; bases outside the gene matches: 0. Full variable domain (remainder filled in from reference TRBV18 and TRBJ2-5): NAGVMQNPRHLVRRRGQEARLRCSPMKGHSHVYWYRQLPEEGLKFMVYLQKENIIDESGMPKERFSAEFPKEGPSILRIQQVVRGDSAAYFCASSPGLQETQYFGPGTRLLVL.

The rearrangement joins TRBV4-1 to TRBJ1-5; D gene uncertain. The germline gives CDR1 MGHRA, CDR2 YSYEKL. The CDR3 extends over 14 amino acids. Trimming pared 4 bases from V and 0 bases from J, leaving 7 bases between. In nucleotides, the CDR3 is TGCGCCAGCAGCCGAGGAGATAGCAATCAGCCCCAGCATTTT. This codes for CASSRGDSNQPQHF.

The chain recombines TRBV28 with TRBJ1-5; TRBD1 might be the D (5 bases). CDR1 and CDR2 from the germline V gene are MDHEN and SYDVKM. This CDR3 has 13 residues. V was pared by 7 bases and J by 6 bases, with 13 bases between. CDR3 amino acids: CASTGLLGQPQHF. CDR3 in DNA: TGTGCCAGCACGGGACTCTTAGGTCAGCCCCAGCATTTT. Supplemented by reference TRBV28 and TRBJ1-5, the full variable domain reads DVKVTQSSRYLVKRTGEKVFLECVQDMDHENMFWYRQDPGLGLRLIYFSYDVKMKEKGDIPEGYSVSREKKERFSLILESASTNQTSMYLCASTGLLGQPQHFGDGTRLSIL.

CDR3: CASSLSRGSYEQYF. DNA for the CDR3: TGCGCCAGCAGCTTGTCCAGGGGCTCCTACGAGCAGTACTTC. The chain uses TRBV5-1 and TRBJ2-7; TRBD1 is a possible D gene (6 bases). This CDR3 is built from 14 residues. Germline assignment: CDR1 SGHRS and CDR2 YFSETQ. V lost 1 base to trimming and J lost 0 bases, with 8 bases between them.

The chain couples TRBV29-1 to TRBJ1-2; D not resolved. There are 13 residues in the CDR3. Trimming stripped 3 bases from V and 7 bases from J, with 15 bases between. The germline V gene has CDR1 SQVTM and CDR2 ANQGSEA. CDR3 sequence (DNA): TGCAGCGTTGACGGGAACGGCTGGGGTGGCTACACCTTC. The encoded protein is CSVDGNGWGGYTF.

The J gene is TRBJ2-7, the V gene TRBV29-1; TRBD2 matches 7 bases. CDR1 is SQVTM, CDR2 ANQGSEA, per germline. V was clipped by 2 bases and J by 5 bases; unmatched bases: 9. The CDR3 loop spans 14 amino acids. The CDR3 here is CSVEKSWEGHEQYF. The CDR3 nucleotides read TGCAGCGTTGAAAAGTCGTGGGAGGGCCACGAGCAGTACTTC.